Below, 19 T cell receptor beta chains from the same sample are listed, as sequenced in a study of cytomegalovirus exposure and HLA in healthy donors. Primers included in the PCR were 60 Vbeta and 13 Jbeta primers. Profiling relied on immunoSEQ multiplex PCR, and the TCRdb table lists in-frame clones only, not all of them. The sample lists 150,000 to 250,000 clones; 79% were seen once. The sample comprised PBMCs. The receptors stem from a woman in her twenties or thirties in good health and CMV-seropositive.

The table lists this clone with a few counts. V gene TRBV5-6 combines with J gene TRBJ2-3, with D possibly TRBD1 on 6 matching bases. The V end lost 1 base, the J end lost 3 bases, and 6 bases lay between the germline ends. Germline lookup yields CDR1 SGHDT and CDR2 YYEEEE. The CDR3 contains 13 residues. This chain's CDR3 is CASSLQGTDTQYF. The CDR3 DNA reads TGTGCCAGCAGCTTGCAGGGGACAGATACGCAGTATTTT. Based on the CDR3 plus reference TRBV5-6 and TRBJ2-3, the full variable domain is DAGVTQSPTHLIKTRGQQVTLRCSPKSGHDTVSWYQQALGQGPQFIFQYYEEEERQRGNFPDRFSGHQFPNYSSELNVNALLLGDSALYLCASSLQGTDTQYFGPGTRLTVL.

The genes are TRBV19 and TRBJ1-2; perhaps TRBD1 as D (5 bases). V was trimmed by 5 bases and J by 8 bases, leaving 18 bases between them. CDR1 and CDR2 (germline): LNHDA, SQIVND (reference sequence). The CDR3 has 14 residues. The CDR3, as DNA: TGTGCCAGTAGTCAACGGGACTTCCTGGGGGGCTACACCTTC. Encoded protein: CASSQRDFLGGYTF.

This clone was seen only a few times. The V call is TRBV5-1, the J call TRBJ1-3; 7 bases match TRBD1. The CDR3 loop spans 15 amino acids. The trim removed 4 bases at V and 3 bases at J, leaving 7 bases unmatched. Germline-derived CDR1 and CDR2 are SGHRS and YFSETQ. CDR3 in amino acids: CASSPRGTDGNTIYF. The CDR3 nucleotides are TGCGCCAGCAGCCCCAGGGGGACGGATGGAAACACCATATATTTT.

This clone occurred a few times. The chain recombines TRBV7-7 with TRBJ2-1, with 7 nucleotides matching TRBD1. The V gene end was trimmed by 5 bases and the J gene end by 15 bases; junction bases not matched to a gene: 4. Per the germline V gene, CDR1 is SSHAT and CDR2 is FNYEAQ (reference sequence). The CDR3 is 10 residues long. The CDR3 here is CASSPWDRFF. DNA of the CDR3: TGTGCCAGCAGCCCGTGGGACAGGTTCTTC.

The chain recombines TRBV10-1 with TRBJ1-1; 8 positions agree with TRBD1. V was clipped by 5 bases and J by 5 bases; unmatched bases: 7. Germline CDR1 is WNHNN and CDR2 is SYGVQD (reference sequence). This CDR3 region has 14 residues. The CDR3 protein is CASSPDREGTEAFF. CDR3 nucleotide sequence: TGCGCCAGCAGTCCGGACAGGGAAGGGACTGAAGCTTTCTTT.

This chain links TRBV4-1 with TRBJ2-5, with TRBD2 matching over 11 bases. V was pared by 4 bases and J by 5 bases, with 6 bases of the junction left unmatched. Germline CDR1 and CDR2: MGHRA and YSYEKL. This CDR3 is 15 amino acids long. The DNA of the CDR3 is TGCGCCAGCAGCCGGGTACTAGCGGGGGAGGAGACCCAGTACTTC. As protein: CASSRVLAGEETQYF.

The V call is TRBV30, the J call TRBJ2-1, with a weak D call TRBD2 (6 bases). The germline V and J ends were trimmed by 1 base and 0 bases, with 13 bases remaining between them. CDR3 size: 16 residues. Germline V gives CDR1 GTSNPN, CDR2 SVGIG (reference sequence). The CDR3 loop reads CAWSARLASSYNEQFF. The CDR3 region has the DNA TGTGCCTGGAGTGCCCGGCTAGCGAGCTCCTACAATGAGCAGTTCTTC.

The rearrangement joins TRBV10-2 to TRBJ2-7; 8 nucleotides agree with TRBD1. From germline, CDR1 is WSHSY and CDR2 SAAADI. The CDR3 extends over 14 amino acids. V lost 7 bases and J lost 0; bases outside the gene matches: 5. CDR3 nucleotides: TGCGCCAGCAACTTACAGGGGGTCTCCTACGAGCAGTACTTC. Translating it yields CASNLQGVSYEQYF.

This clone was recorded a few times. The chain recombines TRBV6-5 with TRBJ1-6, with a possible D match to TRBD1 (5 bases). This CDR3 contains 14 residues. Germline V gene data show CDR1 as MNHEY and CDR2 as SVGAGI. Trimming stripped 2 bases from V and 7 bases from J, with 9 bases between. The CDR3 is CASSYDSNNSPLHF. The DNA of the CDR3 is TGTGCCAGCAGTTACGACAGTAACAATTCACCCCTCCACTTT.

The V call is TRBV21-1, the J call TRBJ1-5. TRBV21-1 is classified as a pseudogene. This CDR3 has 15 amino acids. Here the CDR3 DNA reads TGTGCCAGCAGCAAAGAGGCGGTTGGCAATCAGCCCCAGCATTTT. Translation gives CASSKEAVGNQPQHF.

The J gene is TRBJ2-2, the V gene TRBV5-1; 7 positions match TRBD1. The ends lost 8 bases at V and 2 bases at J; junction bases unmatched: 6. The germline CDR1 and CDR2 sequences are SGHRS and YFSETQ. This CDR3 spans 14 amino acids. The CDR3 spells CASHGTANTGELFF. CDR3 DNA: TGCGCCAGTCACGGGACAGCTAACACCGGGGAGCTGTTTTTT.

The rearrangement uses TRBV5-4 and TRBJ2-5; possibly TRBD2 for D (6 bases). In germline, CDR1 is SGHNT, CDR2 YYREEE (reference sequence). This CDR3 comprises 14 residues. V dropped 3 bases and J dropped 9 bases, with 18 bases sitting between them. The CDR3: CASSSGEEPTAQYF. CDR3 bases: TGTGCCAGCAGCTCGGGGGAGGAGCCAACGGCCCAGTACTTC. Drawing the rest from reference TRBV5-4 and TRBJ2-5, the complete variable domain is ETGVTQSPTHLIKTRGQQVTLRCSSQSGHNTVSWYQQALGQGPQFIFQYYREEENGRGNFPPRFSGLQFPNYSSELNVNALELDDSALYLCASSSGEEPTAQYFGPGTRLLVL.

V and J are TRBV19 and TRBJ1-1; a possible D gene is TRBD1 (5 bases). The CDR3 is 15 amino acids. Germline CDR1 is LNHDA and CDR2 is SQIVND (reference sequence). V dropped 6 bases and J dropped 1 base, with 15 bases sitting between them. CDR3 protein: CASRQGVGGNTEAFF. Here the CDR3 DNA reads TGTGCCAGTAGACAAGGGGTTGGTGGGAACACTGAAGCTTTCTTT.

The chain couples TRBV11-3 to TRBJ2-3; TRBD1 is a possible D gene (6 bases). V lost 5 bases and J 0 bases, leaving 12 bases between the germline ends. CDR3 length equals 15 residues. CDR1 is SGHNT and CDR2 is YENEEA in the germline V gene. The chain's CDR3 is CASSSRQESTDTQYF. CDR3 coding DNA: TGTGCCAGCAGCAGTCGACAGGAGAGCACAGATACGCAGTATTTT.

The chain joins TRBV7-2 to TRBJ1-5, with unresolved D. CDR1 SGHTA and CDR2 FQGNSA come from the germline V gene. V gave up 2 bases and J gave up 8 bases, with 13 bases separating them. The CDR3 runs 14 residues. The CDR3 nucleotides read TGTGCCAGCAGCTTACAGTGGGCCGGGAAGCCCCAGCATTTT. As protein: CASSLQWAGKPQHF.

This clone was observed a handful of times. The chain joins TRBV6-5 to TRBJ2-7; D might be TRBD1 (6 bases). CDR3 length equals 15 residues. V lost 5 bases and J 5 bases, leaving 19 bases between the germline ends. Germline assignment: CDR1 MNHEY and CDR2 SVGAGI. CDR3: CASSRKATGSNEQYF. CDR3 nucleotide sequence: TGTGCCAGCAGTAGAAAAGCTACAGGGAGTAACGAGCAGTACTTC.

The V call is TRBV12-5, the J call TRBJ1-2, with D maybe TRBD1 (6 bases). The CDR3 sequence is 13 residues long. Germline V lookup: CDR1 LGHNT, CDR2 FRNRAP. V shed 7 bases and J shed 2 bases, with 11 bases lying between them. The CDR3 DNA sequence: TGTGCTAGTGCCCCAGGACAGAACTATGGCTACACCTTC. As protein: CASAPGQNYGYTF.

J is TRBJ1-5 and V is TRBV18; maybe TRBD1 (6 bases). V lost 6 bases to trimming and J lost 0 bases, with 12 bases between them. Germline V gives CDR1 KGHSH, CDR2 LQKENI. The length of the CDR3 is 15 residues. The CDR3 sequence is CASSPGQSSNQPQHF. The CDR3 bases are TGTGCCAGCTCCCCCGGACAGAGTAGCAATCAGCCCCAGCATTTT. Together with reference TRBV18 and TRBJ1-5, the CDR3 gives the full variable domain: NAGVMQNPRHLVRRRGQEARLRCSPMKGHSHVYWYRQLPEEGLKFMVYLQKENIIDESGMPKERFSAEFPKEGPSILRIQQVVRGDSAAYFCASSPGQSSNQPQHFGDGTRLSIL.

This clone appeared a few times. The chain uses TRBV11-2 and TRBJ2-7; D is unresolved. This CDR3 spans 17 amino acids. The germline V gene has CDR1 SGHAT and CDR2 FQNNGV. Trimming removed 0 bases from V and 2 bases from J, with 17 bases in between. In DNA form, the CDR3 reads TGTGCCAGCAGCTTAGACGTTTGGGCAGTTCAAGCCTACGAGCAGTACTTC. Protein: CASSLDVWAVQAYEQYF. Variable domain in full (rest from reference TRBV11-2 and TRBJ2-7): EAGVAQSPRYKIIEKRQSVAFWCNPISGHATLYWYQQILGQGPKLLIQFQNNGVVDDSQLPKDRFSAERLKGVDSTLKIQPAKLEDSAVYLCASSLDVWAVQAYEQYFGPGTRLTVT.